Shown below are 5 T cell receptor beta chains from a single sample sequenced in a study of blood T cell repertoires in COVID-19. Profiled with immunoSEQ multiplex PCR; TCRdb holds only in-frame clones, not every one. This sample has approximately 110,000 clones; about four fifths occur once, and the top ten carry 37%. Sequenced input: peripheral blood. Every receptor here comes from a man older than 75 with acute or convalescent COVID-19.

The chain carries TRBV9 and TRBJ2-3, with TRBD1 matching over 7 bases. J gave up 0 bases and V 4 bases, and 8 bases lay outside the gene matches. CDR3 size: 16 residues. CDR1 and CDR2 from the germline V gene are SGDLS and YYNGEE. The CDR3 DNA sequence: TGTGCCAGCAGCCCTCGGGACAGCCCTAGCACAGATACGCAGTATTTT. Translating it yields CASSPRDSPSTDTQYF. The complete variable domain, with remaining parts taken from reference TRBV9 and TRBJ2-3, reads DSGVTQTPKHLITATGQRVTLRCSPRSGDLSVYWYQQSLDQGLQFLIQYYNGEERAKGNILERFSAQQFPDLHSELNLSSLELGDSALYFCASSPRDSPSTDTQYFGPGTRLTVL.

This clone was recorded only once. This chain connects TRBV6-8 to TRBJ2-5; the D gene is possibly TRBD2 (6 bases). The CDR3 has 13 amino acids. V lost 4 bases and J 7 bases, leaving 13 bases between the germline ends. Per the germline V gene, CDR1 is MNHGY and CDR2 is SAAAGT. This CDR3 is CASSFTWGGTQYF. CDR3 in DNA: TGTGCCAGCAGTTTTACTTGGGGAGGGACCCAGTACTTC.

The CDR3 protein is CASSPRGRGTGELFF. The CDR3 region has the DNA TGTGCCAGCTCCCCTAGGGGGAGGGGAACCGGGGAGCTGTTTTTT. This sequence joins TRBV2 and TRBJ2-2; a possible D gene is TRBD2 (7 bases). The V gene's germline CDR1 is SNHLY and CDR2 FYNNEI. The V end lost 8 bases, the J end lost 5 bases, and 18 bases lay between the germline ends. The CDR3 has 15 amino acids.

The chain carries TRBV28 and TRBJ2-7; tentatively, D is TRBD2 (5 bases). This CDR3 is 15 amino acids long. Germline CDR1 is MDHEN and CDR2 is SYDVKM. The V end lost 5 bases, the J end lost 3 bases, and 17 bases lay between the germline ends. In DNA form, the CDR3 reads TGTGCCAGCAGTCCACAAGGAGGAGATTTCTACGAGCAGTACTTC. Residues: CASSPQGGDFYEQYF.

V gene TRBV6-5 combines with J gene TRBJ2-7; the match to TRBD1 covers 7 bases. Per germline, CDR1 MNHEY and CDR2 SVGAGI. With V trimmed by 0 bases and J by 0 bases, 5 bases remained unmatched. This CDR3 spans 16 amino acids. The CDR3 is CASSYSSTGVSYEQYF. The CDR3 DNA sequence: TGTGCCAGCAGTTACTCGTCTACAGGGGTCTCCTACGAGCAGTACTTC.